This TCR beta chain was retrieved from a study of shared clonotypes between healthy human individuals. Naive CD8 cells, CD45RO-negative and positively selected for CCR7, excluded terminally differentiated effector memory CD45RA+ cells. Each subset's genomic DNA was shared equally among a number of immunoSEQ plates. Clones were read by immunoSEQ multiplex PCR, and TCRdb kept only the in-frame ones, dropping some. The sample holds approximately 740,000 clones, 85% to 95% seen once. Germline V gene sequence: CDR1 MRHNA, CDR2 SNTAGT. This CDR3 contains 14 residues. Trimming cost V 8 bases and J 3 bases, with 15 bases left between them. Worth noting for this clone: Its antigen remains unidentified.

Study-level findings and limits: Compared with memory subsets, naive subsets generally had larger estimated richness. Generation probabilities of non-shared clonotypes were lower (relative to those shared by all four donors). Clonotype sharing among the donors was expected to vary with sequencing depth.

Sequences were obtained from naive CD8+ T cells sorted from blood. The chain joins TRBV6-4 to TRBJ2-3, with a weak D call TRBD2 (6 bases). The TCR was taken from a man aged 25 to 40 in good health. CDR3 sequence (DNA): TGTGCCAGCGCCTTGTCCCTAGCGACAGATACGCAGTATTTT. It specifies CASALSLATDTQYF.